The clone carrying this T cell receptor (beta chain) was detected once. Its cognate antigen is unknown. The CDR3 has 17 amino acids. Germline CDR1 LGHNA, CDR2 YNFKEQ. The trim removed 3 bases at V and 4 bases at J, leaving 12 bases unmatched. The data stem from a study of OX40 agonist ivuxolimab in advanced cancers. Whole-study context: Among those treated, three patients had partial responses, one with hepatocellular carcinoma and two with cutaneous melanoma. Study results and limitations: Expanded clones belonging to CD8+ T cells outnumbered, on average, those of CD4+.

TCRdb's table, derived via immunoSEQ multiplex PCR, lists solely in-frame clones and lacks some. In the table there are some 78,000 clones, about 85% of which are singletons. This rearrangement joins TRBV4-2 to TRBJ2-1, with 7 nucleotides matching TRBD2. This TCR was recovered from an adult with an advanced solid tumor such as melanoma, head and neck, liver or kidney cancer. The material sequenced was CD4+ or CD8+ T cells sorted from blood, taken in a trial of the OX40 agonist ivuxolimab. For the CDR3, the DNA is TGTGCCAGCAGCCATAGAGAATGGGGGAGGGATTACAATGAGCAGTTCTTC. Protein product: CASSHREWGRDYNEQFF.